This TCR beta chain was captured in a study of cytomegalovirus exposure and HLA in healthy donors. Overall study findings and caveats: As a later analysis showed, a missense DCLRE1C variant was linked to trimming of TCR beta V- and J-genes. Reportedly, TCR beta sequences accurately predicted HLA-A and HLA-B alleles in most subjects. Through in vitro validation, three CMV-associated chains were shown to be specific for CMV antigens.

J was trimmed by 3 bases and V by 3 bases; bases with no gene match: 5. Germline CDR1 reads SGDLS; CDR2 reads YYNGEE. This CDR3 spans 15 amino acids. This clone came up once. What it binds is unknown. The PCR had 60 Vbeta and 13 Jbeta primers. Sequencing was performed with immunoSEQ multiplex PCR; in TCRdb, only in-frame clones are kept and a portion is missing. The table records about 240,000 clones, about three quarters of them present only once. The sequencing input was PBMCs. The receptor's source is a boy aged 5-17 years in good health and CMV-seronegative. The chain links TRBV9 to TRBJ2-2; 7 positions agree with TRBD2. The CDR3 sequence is CASSEGTTHTGELFF. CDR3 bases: TGTGCCAGCAGCGAGGGGACTACCCACACCGGGGAGCTGTTTTTT.